These T cell receptor beta chains were read from a single sample in a study of cytomegalovirus exposure and HLA in healthy donors. Sequencing used immunoSEQ multiplex PCR; TCRdb keeps in-frame clones, though not all of them. This repertoire shows around 300,000 clones, 88% found once; its top ten account for over 0.9%. Sequenced material: PBMCs. The receptors here all came from a man aged 30-40 years in good health and CMV-seronegative. The CDR3 runs from the conserved cysteine through the conserved F or W. Fields, in order: V gene, CDR3 length, J gene, clone size, D gene, CDR3 DNA, CDR3 protein. The D gene is left open where the match is weak. The listing skips clone size in some rows; elsewhere it reads once, few, many or a size class.

TRBV7-2	17	TRBJ1-2	-	TRBD1	TGTGCCAGCAGCTTAGCTAGTCCGGGACAGGGGGCGCTTGGCTACACCTTC	CASSLASPGQGALGYTF
TRBV6-6	13	TRBJ2-2	-	-	TGTGCCACCAACTTAGTTATTACCGGGGAGCTGTTTTTT	CATNLVITGELFF
TRBV5-6	18	TRBJ1-4	-	-	TGTGCCAGCAGCTTGGCCAAGGGATGGGAACAGGCTAATGAAAAACTGTTTTTT	CASSLAKGWEQANEKLFF
TRBV2	15	TRBJ2-7	-	TRBD1	TGTGCCAGCAGTGACTTGACGGGACAGATTGGCGAGCAGTACTTC	CASSDLTGQIGEQYF
TRBV2	14	TRBJ2-7	-	TRBD1	TGTGCCAGCAGTGAATTCCAGGGGGCCTACGAGCAGTACTTC	CASSEFQGAYEQYF
TRBV18	13	TRBJ2-5	-	TRBD1	TGTGCCAGCTCTACAGGGGGCGGCGAGACCCAGTACTTC	CASSTGGGETQYF
TRBV27	14	TRBJ1-6	-	TRBD1	TGTGCCAGCAGTTACCTGGGACAGGGTTCACCCCTCCACTTT	CASSYLGQGSPLHF
TRBV6-5	15	TRBJ1-1	-	TRBD1	TGTGCCAGCGGGGCGTTGGGACAGGCGAACACTGAAGCTTTCTTT	CASGALGQANTEAFF
TRBV14	15	TRBJ1-1	-	-	TGTGCCAGCAGCCTACGTCCAACAAAGTCCGCTGAAGCTTTCTTT	CASSLRPTKSAEAFF
TRBV15	14	TRBJ2-1	-	-	TGTGCCACCAGCGCGATTAGCTCCTACAATGAGCAGTTCTTC	CATSAISSYNEQFF
TRBV5-4	16	TRBJ2-2	-	TRBD2	TGTGCCAGCAGCTCTCTCGCGGGGGGGAACACCGGGGAGCTGTTTTTT	CASSSLAGGNTGELFF
TRBV6-5	14	TRBJ2-7	-	TRBD1	TGTGCCAGCGCTTCGACAGGGGGGTTAGGCGAGCAGTACTTC	CASASTGGLGEQYF
TRBV9	14	TRBJ1-1	-	-	TGTGCCAGCAGCGTAGACCCGAGACAGGATGAAGCTTTCTTT	CASSVDPRQDEAFF
TRBV27	19	TRBJ2-1	-	TRBD2	TGTGCCAGCAGACTAGGGCCCCCAGGGCGGGGGGCCCAACACAATGAGCAGTTCTTC	CASRLGPPGRGAQHNEQFF
TRBV7-9	15	TRBJ2-1	-	TRBD2	TGTGCCAGCAGCTTAGCTAGCGGGGGCTACAATGAGCAGTTCTTC	CASSLASGGYNEQFF
TRBV7-6	17	TRBJ1-5	-	-	TGTGCCAGCAGCTTAGGTGGATTACAGGTGCCCAATCAGCCCCAGCATTTT	CASSLGGLQVPNQPQHF
TRBV20-1	11	TRBJ1-1	-	-	TGCAGTGGGGAGGGTGACACTGAAGCTTTCTTT	CSGEGDTEAFF
TRBV5-1	14	TRBJ2-3	-	-	TGCGCCAGCAGTTGGCGGGGGCATGGGGATACGCAGTATTTT	CASSWRGHGDTQYF
TRBV6-1	14	TRBJ1-2	-	TRBD1	TGTGCCAGCAGTGAAACGGACAGGGGCTATGGCTACACCTTC	CASSETDRGYGYTF
TRBV15	17	TRBJ2-1	-	-	TGTGCCACCAGCAGAGATCTCGGCGCCGGGGACTACAATGAGCAGTTCTTC	CATSRDLGAGDYNEQFF
TRBV5-1	14	TRBJ1-1	-	-	TGCGCCAGCAGCTTGGCAGGGTATGGGCCTGAAGCTTTCTTT	CASSLAGYGPEAFF
TRBV20-1	11	TRBJ1-2	once	-	TGCAGTGCTGGCGACTACTATGGCTACACCTTC	CSAGDYYGYTF
TRBV6-9	15	TRBJ2-7	many	TRBD2	TGTGCCAGCAGTTCCCAGGGACTAGCGGGGTGCGAGCAGTACTTC	CASSSQGLAGCEQYF
TRBV7-7	15	TRBJ2-1	-	-	TGTGCCAGCAGCTTTGAACCAGGGTCCTACAATGAGCAGTTCTTC	CASSFEPGSYNEQFF
TRBV5-4	15	TRBJ2-7	-	TRBD1	TGTGCCAGCAGCTTGGGAGGACAGGGCTCCTACGAGCAGTACTTC	CASSLGGQGSYEQYF
TRBV5-1	16	TRBJ1-3	-	-	TGCGCCAGCAGCGGTGGGACAAAGCCCTCTGGAAACACCATATATTTT	CASSGGTKPSGNTIYF
TRBV5-1	14	TRBJ1-4	-	TRBD1	TGCGCCAGCAGCTTGACAGGGGTTAATGAAAAACTGTTTTTT	CASSLTGVNEKLFF
TRBV6-5	15	TRBJ1-1	-	TRBD1	TGTGCCAGCAGTCGGAACCGGGACAGGAACACTGAAGCTTTCTTT	CASSRNRDRNTEAFF
TRBV6-1	12	TRBJ1-2	-	-	TGTGCCAGCAGTCAGGGCACCTATGGCTACACCTTC	CASSQGTYGYTF
TRBV6-5	14	TRBJ1-2	-	-	TGTGCCAGCAGCGCTGACACAGGGAACTATGGCTACACCTTC	CASSADTGNYGYTF
TRBV5-4	15	TRBJ2-3	once	-	TGTGCCAGCAGCTCAGCTAGCAGTTCCAAAGATACGCAGTATTTT	CASSSASSSKDTQYF
TRBV18	16	TRBJ1-1	-	-	TGTGCCAGCTCACCACAGCTGGGGGCCATGAACACTGAAGCTTTCTTT	CASSPQLGAMNTEAFF
TRBV4-3	15	TRBJ1-2	few	TRBD1	TGCGCCAGCAGCCAAACGGGACAGGGGTACTATGGCTACACCTTC	CASSQTGQGYYGYTF
TRBV5-1	16	TRBJ2-1	-	TRBD2	TGCGCCAGCAGCGGGGGACTAGCTAGTTCCTACAATGAGCAGTTCTTC	CASSGGLASSYNEQFF
TRBV28	12	TRBJ1-1	-	-	TGTGCCAGCAGCTCTACCCCCGGTGAAGCTTTCTTT	CASSSTPGEAFF
TRBV5-1	15	TRBJ2-1	-	-	TGCGCCAGCAGCTTCGTCACTGATGATCTCGATGAGCAGTTCTTC	CASSFVTDDLDEQFF
TRBV6-5	15	TRBJ2-1	-	TRBD1	TGTGCCAGCAGTAAGACCGGGACAGGGAGGAATGAGCAGTTCTTC	CASSKTGTGRNEQFF
TRBV7-9	15	TRBJ2-7	-	-	TGTGCCAGCAGCTTACCCCGGGGGAGCTCCTACGAGCAGTACTTC	CASSLPRGSSYEQYF
TRBV7-9	19	TRBJ2-6	-	TRBD1	TGTGCCAGCAGCGCCCCCTCGGGACAGGGGCCCTCTGGGGCCAACGTCCTGACTTTC	CASSAPSGQGPSGANVLTF
TRBV5-6	14	TRBJ2-1	-	-	TGTGCCAGCAGCTTGGAGGACTTTAGGGATGAGCAGTTCTTC	CASSLEDFRDEQFF
TRBV5-1	15	TRBJ2-3	-	TRBD2	TGCGCCAGCAGCCCTGGGGGGGGGAGCACAGATACGCAGTATTTT	CASSPGGGSTDTQYF
TRBV7-9	15	TRBJ2-7	-	-	TGTGCCAGCAGCTCCCGGGACACGCTCTCCTACGAGCAGTACTTC	CASSSRDTLSYEQYF
TRBV7-9	16	TRBJ1-6	-	-	TGTGCCAGCAGCTTAGGATCCCCAAGGAGAAATTCACCCCTCCACTTT	CASSLGSPRRNSPLHF
TRBV18	15	TRBJ2-7	-	TRBD2	TGTGCCAGCTCACCACCTTTCTCTAGGCTAGCGGTGCAGTACTTC	CASSPPFSRLAVQYF
TRBV27	16	TRBJ1-5	many	TRBD1	TGTGCCAGCAGTTTGCGAAGTACAGGGGGTGGTCAGCCCCAGCATTTT	CASSLRSTGGGQPQHF
TRBV6-6	14	TRBJ1-1	-	-	TGTGCCAGCAGTTACTCGAAAGGCGGCACTGAAGCTTTCTTT	CASSYSKGGTEAFF
TRBV7-8	16	TRBJ1-1	-	TRBD1	TGTGCCAGCAGCTCTTATACAGGGGGTTTGGGCACTGAAGCTTTCTTT	CASSSYTGGLGTEAFF
TRBV5-4	14	TRBJ1-6	few	-	TGTGCCAGCAGCTTGGACAGGGTTCGATCACCCCTCCACTTT	CASSLDRVRSPLHF
TRBV27	15	TRBJ1-4	-	-	TGTGCCAGCAGGAGCCAGGGCGCTCATAATGAAAAACTGTTTTTT	CASRSQGAHNEKLFF
TRBV6-1	16	TRBJ1-5	-	TRBD1	TGTGCCAGCAGTGAAGCGCAGGGGGGACTCAATCAGCCCCAGCATTTT	CASSEAQGGLNQPQHF
TRBV7-2	13	TRBJ2-7	-	TRBD1	TGTGCCAGCAGCTCGGACAGGGCCCACGAGCAGTACTTC	CASSSDRAHEQYF
TRBV9	15	TRBJ1-3	-	TRBD1	TGTGCCAGCAGCGCGACAGGGTTATCTGGAAACACCATATATTTT	CASSATGLSGNTIYF
TRBV10-3	13	TRBJ1-2	-	-	TGTGCCATCGGGCCGCAGGGGTCGGATGGCTACACCTTC	CAIGPQGSDGYTF